The 11 T cell receptor beta chains below all came from one sample that was sequenced in a study of blood T cell repertoires in COVID-19. Libraries were prepared by immunoSEQ multiplex PCR; TCRdb keeps only in-frame clonotypes and omits some of them. The sample includes about 100,000 clones, just over 90% seen only once; the top ten take approximately 2.2%. Sequenced sample: peripheral blood. The receptors here all came from a man aged 50-60 years with active COVID-19.

The CDR3 is CSVEGGHRNTIYF. In nucleotides, the CDR3 is TGCAGCGTTGAAGGAGGTCATAGAAACACCATATATTTT. This chain connects TRBV29-1 to TRBJ1-3, with D hard to call. Germline CDR1 is SQVTM and CDR2 is ANQGSEA. The length of the CDR3 is 13 residues. Trimming left V 1 base short and J 5 bases short, with 9 bases between.

The genes are TRBV6-5 and TRBJ1-5; 7 bases agree with TRBD1. This CDR3 is 14 amino acids long. The V and J ends lost 5 bases and 7 bases, in that order; junction bases with no gene match: 8. Germline CDR1 MNHEY, CDR2 SVGAGI. The CDR3 sequence: CASSPQGGVQPQHF. CDR3 DNA sequence: TGTGCCAGCAGTCCCCAGGGGGGAGTACAGCCCCAGCATTTT.

The chain employs TRBV6-5 and TRBJ1-3; a weak D match, TRBD1 (5 bases). Germline CDR1 is MNHEY and CDR2 is SVGAGI. The ends were cut back, 8 bases at V and 0 bases at J, with 14 bases in the middle. The CDR3 is 15 amino acids. This CDR3 is CASYLGGSSGNTIYF. In DNA, the CDR3 is TGTGCCAGCTACCTCGGGGGGAGCTCTGGAAACACCATATATTTT.

The V and J genes are TRBV19 and TRBJ1-2; D may be TRBD1 (5 bases). Germline V gene lookup returns CDR1 LNHDA and CDR2 SQIVND (reference sequence). The CDR3 is 12 residues long. Deletions cut 10 bases from V and 3 bases from J, with 12 bases between. CDR3 sequence (DNA): TGTGCCACCGGAGACAGATACTATGGCTACACCTTC. It specifies CATGDRYYGYTF.

The chain employs TRBV2 and TRBJ2-2; D might be TRBD1 (5 bases). Germline V gene data show CDR1 as SNHLY and CDR2 as FYNNEI. Deletions cut 1 base from V and 4 bases from J, with 10 bases between. The CDR3 covers 15 residues. CDR3: CASSEGQSGTGELFF. Here the CDR3 DNA reads TGTGCCAGCAGTGAAGGACAGTCCGGCACCGGGGAGCTGTTTTTT.

The CDR3 protein is CASSYRDRGTGELFF. For the CDR3, the DNA is TGCGCCAGCAGCTACCGCGACAGGGGTACCGGGGAGCTGTTTTTT. V and J are TRBV5-1 and TRBJ2-2, with 8 nucleotides matching TRBD1. This CDR3 has 15 residues. Germline CDR1 is SGHRS and CDR2 is YFSETQ. Losses at the gene ends were 3 bases for V and 5 bases for J; bases not matched to a gene: 6.

The chain joins TRBV19 to TRBJ1-2; TRBD1 agrees at 8 bases. This CDR3 spans 14 amino acids. Losses at the gene ends were 5 bases for V and 4 bases for J; bases not matched to a gene: 6. Looked up from germline, CDR1 is LNHDA and CDR2 is SQIVND (reference sequence). CDR3 protein: CASSSRTGPYGYTF. The CDR3 DNA sequence: TGTGCCAGTAGTTCTCGGACAGGGCCCTATGGCTACACCTTC.

This clone was observed once. In DNA form, the CDR3 reads TGTGCCAGCTCTTTAGCGGGTCTCTCGGGCAGTGAGCAGTTCTTC. Amino acid sequence: CASSLAGLSGSEQFF. The rearrangement joins TRBV18 to TRBJ2-1; 7 positions match TRBD2. Germline CDR1 KGHSH, CDR2 LQKENI. V was pared by 6 bases and J by 9 bases, with 14 bases of the junction left unmatched. This CDR3 comprises 15 residues. The variable domain in full, with the rest retrieved from reference TRBV18 and TRBJ2-1, is NAGVMQNPRHLVRRRGQEARLRCSPMKGHSHVYWYRQLPEEGLKFMVYLQKENIIDESGMPKERFSAEFPKEGPSILRIQQVVRGDSAAYFCASSLAGLSGSEQFFGPGTRLTVL.

V and J are TRBV25-1 and TRBJ1-2, with 7 positions matching TRBD1. Germline CDR1 MGHDK, CDR2 SYGVNS. V trimming: 4 bases; J trimming: 0 bases; junction bases outside the gene matches: 11. This CDR3 contains 17 residues. The CDR3 DNA reads as TGTGCCAGCAGTGGTAGGGACAGTGGCACAACTAACTATGGCTACACCTTC. Translating gives CASSGRDSGTTNYGYTF.

This clone occurred a few times. This chain links TRBV25-1 with TRBJ1-2, with 9 bases matching TRBD1. Germline-derived CDR1 and CDR2 are MGHDK and SYGVNS. With 4 bases clipped from V and 4 bases from J, the junction kept 7 bases outside the gene matches. This CDR3 contains 15 residues. Here the CDR3 DNA reads TGTGCCAGCAGTGGAACCCGGGACAGGGCCTATGGCTACACCTTC. The encoded protein is CASSGTRDRAYGYTF.

This rearrangement joins TRBV7-9 to TRBJ1-1; D is unresolved. The CDR3 totals 14 residues. Trimming shortened V by 0 bases and J by 8 bases, and 13 bases separated the two germline ends. Germline V gene data show CDR1 as SEHNR and CDR2 as FQNEAQ (reference sequence). The CDR3 DNA follows: TGTGCCAGCAGCTTAGCGTGGGAGGCAGCGGAAGCTTTCTTT. This translates into CASSLAWEAAEAFF.